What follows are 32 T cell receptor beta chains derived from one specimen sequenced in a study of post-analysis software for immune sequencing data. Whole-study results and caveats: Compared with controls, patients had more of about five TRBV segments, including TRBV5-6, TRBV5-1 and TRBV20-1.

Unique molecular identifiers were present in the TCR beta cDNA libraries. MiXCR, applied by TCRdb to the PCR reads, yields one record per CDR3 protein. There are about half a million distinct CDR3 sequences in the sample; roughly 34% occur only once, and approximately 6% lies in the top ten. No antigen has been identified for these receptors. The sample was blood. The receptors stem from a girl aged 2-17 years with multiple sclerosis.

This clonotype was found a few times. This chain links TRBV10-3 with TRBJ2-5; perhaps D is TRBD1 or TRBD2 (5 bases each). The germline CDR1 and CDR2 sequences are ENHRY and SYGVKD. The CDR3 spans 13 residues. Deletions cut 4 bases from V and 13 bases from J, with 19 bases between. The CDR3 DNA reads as TGTGCCATCAGTGCCGGGGTTATCTCAGGGCGGTACTTC. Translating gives CAISAGVISGRYF.

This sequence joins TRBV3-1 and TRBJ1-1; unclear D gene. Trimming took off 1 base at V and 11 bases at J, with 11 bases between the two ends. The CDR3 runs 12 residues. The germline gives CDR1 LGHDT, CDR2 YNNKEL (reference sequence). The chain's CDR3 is CASSQAPWVAFF. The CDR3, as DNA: TGTGCCAGCAGCCAAGCCCCATGGGTCGCTTTCTTT.

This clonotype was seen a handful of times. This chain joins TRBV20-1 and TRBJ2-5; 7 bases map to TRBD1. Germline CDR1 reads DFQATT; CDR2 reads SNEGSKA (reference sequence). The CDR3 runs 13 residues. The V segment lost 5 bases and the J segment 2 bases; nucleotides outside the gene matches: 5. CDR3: CSAWPDRQETQYF. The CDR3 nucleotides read TGCAGTGCTTGGCCGGACAGGCAAGAGACCCAGTACTTC.

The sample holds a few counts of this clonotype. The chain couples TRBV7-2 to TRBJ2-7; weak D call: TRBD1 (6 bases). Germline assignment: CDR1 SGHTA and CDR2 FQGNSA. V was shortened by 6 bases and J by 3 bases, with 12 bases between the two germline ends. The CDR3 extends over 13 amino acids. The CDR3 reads CASRSSGVYEQYF. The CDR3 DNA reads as TGTGCCAGCAGATCCTCAGGGGTCTACGAGCAGTACTTC. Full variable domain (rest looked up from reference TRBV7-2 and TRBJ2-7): GAGVSQSPSNKVTEKGKDVELRCDPISGHTALYWYRQSLGQGLEFLIYFQGNSAPDKSGLPSDRFSAERTGGSVSTLTIQRTQQEDSAVYLCASRSSGVYEQYFGPGTRLTVT.

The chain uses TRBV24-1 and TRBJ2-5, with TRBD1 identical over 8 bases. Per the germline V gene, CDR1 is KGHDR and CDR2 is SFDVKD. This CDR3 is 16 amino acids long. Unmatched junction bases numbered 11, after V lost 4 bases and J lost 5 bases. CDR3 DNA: TGTGCCACCAGTGAGCAGGGGGCCCCTTTTGGGGAGACCCAGTACTTC. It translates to CATSEQGAPFGETQYF.

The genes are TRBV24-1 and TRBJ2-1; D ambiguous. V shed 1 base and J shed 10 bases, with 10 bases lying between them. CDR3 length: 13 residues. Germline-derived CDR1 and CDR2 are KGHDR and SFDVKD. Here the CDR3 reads CATSDFGSPEQFF. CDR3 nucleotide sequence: TGTGCCACCAGTGATTTCGGGTCTCCGGAGCAGTTCTTC.

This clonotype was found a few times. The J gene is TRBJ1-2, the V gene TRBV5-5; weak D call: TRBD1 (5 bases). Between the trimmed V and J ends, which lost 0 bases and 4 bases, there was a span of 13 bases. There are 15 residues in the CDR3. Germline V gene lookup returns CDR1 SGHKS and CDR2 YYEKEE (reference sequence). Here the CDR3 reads CASSLDGGGGYGYTF. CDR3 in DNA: TGTGCCAGCAGCTTGGATGGGGGTGGTGGCTATGGCTACACCTTC.

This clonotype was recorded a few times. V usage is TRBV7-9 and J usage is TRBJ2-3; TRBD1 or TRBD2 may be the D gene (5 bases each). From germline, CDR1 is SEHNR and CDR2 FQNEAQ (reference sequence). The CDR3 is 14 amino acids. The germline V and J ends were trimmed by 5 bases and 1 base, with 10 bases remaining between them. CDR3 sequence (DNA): TGTGCCAGCAGCGCCCGGGACGGCACAGATACGCAGTATTTT. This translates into CASSARDGTDTQYF.

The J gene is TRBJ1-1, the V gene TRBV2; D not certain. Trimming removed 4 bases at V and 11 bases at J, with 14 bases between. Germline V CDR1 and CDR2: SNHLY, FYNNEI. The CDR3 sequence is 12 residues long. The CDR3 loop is CASSATGMVAFF. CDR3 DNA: TGTGCCAGCAGTGCCACGGGGATGGTTGCTTTCTTT. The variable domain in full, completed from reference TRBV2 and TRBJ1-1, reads EPEVTQTPSHQVTQMGQEVILRCVPISNHLYFYWYRQILGQKVEFLVSFYNNEISEKSEIFDDQFSVERPDGSNFTLKIRSTKLEDSAMYFCASSATGMVAFFGQGTRLTVV.

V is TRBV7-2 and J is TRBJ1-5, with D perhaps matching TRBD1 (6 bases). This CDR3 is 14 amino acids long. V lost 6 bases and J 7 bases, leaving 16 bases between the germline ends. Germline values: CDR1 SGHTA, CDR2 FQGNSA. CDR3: CASSRGGGGQPQHF. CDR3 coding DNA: TGTGCCAGCAGTCGTGGGGGGGGCGGACAGCCCCAGCATTTT. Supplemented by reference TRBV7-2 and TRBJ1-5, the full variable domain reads GAGVSQSPSNKVTEKGKDVELRCDPISGHTALYWYRQSLGQGLEFLIYFQGNSAPDKSGLPSDRFSAERTGGSVSTLTIQRTQQEDSAVYLCASSRGGGGQPQHFGDGTRLSIL.

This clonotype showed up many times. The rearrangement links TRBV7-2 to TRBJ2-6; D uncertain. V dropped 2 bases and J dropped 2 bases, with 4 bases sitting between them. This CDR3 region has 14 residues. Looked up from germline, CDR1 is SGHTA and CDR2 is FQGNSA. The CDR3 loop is CASSLSAGANVLTF. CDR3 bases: TGTGCCAGCAGCTTATCAGCTGGGGCCAACGTCCTGACTTTC.

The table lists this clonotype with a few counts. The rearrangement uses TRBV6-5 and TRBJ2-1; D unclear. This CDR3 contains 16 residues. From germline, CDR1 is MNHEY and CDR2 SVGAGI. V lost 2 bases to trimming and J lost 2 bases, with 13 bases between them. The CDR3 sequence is CASSYAVFGAYNEQFF. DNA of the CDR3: TGTGCCAGCAGTTACGCGGTCTTCGGCGCCTACAATGAGCAGTTCTTC.

CDR3 bases: TGTGCCACCAGTCGGGGAACATATAGCAATCAGCCCCAGCATTTT. Protein: CATSRGTYSNQPQHF. The chain joins TRBV24-1 to TRBJ1-5, with unresolved D. Germline CDR1 KGHDR, CDR2 SFDVKD. The CDR3 totals 15 residues. V lost 6 bases and J lost 0, with 11 bases in between.

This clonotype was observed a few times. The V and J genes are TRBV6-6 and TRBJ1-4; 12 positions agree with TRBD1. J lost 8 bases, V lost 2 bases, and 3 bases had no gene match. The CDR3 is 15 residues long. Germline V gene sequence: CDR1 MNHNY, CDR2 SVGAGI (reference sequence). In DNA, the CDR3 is TGTGCCAGCAGTTACGGGACAGGGGGCGCGGAAAAACTGTTTTTT. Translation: CASSYGTGGAEKLFF.

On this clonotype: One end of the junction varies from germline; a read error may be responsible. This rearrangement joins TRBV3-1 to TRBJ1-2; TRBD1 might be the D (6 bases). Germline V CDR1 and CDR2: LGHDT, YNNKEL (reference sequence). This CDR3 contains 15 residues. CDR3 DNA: TGTGCCAGCAGCCCCGGACAGATTCCGACCTATGGCTGCACCTTC. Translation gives CASSPGQIPTYGCTF.

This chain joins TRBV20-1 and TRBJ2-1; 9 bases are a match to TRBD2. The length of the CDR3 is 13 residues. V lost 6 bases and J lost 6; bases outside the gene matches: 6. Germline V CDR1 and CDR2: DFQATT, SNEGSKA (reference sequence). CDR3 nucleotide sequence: TGCAGTGCCTCGGGACTAGCAGGCAATGAGCAGTTCTTC. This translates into CSASGLAGNEQFF.

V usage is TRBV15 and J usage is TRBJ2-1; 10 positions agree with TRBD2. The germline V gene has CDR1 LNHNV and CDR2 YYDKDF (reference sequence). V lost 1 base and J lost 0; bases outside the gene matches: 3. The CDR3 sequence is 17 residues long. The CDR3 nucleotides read TGTGCCACCAGCAGAGTTAGCGGGGGGAGCTCCTACAATGAGCAGTTCTTC. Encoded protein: CATSRVSGGSSYNEQFF.

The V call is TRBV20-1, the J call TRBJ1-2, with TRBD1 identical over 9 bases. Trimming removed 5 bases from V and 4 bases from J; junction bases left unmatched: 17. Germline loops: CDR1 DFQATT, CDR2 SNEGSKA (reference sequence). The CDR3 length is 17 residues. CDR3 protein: CSAPKKPGQGLAYGYTF. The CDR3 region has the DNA TGCAGTGCTCCCAAGAAACCGGGACAGGGTTTGGCCTATGGCTACACCTTC.

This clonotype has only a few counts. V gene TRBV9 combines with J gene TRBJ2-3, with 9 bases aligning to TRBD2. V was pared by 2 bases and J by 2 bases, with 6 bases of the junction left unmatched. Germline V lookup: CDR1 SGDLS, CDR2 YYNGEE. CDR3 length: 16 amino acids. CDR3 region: CASSVQAGGFTDTQYF. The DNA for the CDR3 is TGTGCCAGCAGCGTTCAAGCGGGGGGATTCACAGATACGCAGTATTTT.

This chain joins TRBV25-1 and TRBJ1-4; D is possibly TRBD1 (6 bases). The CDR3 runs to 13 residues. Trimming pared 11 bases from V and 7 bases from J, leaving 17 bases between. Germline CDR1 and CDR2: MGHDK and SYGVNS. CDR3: CAYTPTGTEKLFF. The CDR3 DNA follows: TGTGCCTACACCCCGACAGGTACTGAAAAACTGTTTTTT.

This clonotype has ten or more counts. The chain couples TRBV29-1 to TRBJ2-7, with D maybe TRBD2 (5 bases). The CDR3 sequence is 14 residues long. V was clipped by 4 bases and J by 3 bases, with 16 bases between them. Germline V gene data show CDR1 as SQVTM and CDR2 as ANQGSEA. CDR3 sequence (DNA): TGCAGCGTTGGGAGCGGCCCCTTGGGCTACGAGCAGTACTTC. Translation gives CSVGSGPLGYEQYF.

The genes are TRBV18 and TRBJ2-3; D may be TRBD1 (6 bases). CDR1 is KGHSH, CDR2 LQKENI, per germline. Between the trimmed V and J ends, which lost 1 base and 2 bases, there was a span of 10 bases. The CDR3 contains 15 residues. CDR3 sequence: CASSPLYRVTDTQYF. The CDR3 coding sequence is TGTGCCAGCTCACCACTCTACAGGGTCACAGATACGCAGTATTTT. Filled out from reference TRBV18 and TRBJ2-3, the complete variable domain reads NAGVMQNPRHLVRRRGQEARLRCSPMKGHSHVYWYRQLPEEGLKFMVYLQKENIIDESGMPKERFSAEFPKEGPSILRIQQVVRGDSAAYFCASSPLYRVTDTQYFGPGTRLTVL.

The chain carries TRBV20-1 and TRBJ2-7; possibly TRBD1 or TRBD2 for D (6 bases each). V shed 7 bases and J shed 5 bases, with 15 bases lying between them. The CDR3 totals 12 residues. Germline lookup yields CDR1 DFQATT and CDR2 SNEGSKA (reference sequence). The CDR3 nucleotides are TGCAGTGTCGACGGGGGCCGGAACGAGCAGTACTTC. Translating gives CSVDGGRNEQYF.

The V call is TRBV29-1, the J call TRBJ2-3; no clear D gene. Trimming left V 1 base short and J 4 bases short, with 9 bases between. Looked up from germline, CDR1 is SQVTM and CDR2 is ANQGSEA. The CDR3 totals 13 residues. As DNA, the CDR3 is TGCAGCGTTGAAGGTGGGGTTCCAGATACGCAGTATTTT. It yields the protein CSVEGGVPDTQYF.

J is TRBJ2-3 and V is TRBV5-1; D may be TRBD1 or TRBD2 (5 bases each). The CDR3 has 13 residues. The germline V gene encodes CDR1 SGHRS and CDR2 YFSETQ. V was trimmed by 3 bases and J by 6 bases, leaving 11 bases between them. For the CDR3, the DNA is TGCGCCAGCAGCTCGGACTCAGGGGATACGCAGTATTTT. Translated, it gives CASSSDSGDTQYF.

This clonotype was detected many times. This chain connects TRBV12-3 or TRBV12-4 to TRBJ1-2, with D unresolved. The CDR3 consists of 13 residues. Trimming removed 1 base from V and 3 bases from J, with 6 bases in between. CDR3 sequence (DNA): TGTGCCAGCAGTTTAGAGACGGACTATGGCTACACCTTC. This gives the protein CASSLETDYGYTF.

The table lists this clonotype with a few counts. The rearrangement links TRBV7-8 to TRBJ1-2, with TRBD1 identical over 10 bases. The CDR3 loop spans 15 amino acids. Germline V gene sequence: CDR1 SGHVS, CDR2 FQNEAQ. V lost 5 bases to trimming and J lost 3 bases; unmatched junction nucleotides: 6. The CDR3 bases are TGTGCCAGCAGCCCGCTGGGACAGGGGTACTATGGCTACACCTTC. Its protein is CASSPLGQGYYGYTF.

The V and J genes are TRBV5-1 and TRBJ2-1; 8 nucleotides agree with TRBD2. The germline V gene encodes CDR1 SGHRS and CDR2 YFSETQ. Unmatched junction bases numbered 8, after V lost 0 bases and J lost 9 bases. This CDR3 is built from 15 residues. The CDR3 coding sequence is TGCGCCAGCAGCTTGGAGGTAGCGGGGTGGGGTGAGCAGTTCTTC. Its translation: CASSLEVAGWGEQFF.

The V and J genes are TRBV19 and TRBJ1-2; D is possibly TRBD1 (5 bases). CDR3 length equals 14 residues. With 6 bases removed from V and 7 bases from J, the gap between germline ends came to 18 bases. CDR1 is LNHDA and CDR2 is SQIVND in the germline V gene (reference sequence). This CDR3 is CASSSRGGAFGYTF. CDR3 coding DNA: TGTGCCAGTAGCTCTAGAGGAGGGGCCTTTGGCTACACCTTC. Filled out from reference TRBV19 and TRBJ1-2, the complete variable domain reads DGGITQSPKYLFRKEGQNVTLSCEQNLNHDAMYWYRQDPGQGLRLIYYSQIVNDFQKGDIAEGYSVSREKKESFPLTVTSAQKNPTAFYLCASSSRGGAFGYTFGSGTRLTVV.

The CDR3 region is CASSYDPGGQPQHF. For the CDR3, the DNA is TGTGCCAGCAGTTACGATCCAGGTGGCCAGCCCCAGCATTTT. The chain links TRBV6-2 or TRBV6-3 to TRBJ1-5; D call uncertain. The CDR3 totals 14 residues. The germline gives CDR1 MNHEY, CDR2 SVGEGT. V lost 2 bases, J lost 7 bases, and 12 bases lay in between.

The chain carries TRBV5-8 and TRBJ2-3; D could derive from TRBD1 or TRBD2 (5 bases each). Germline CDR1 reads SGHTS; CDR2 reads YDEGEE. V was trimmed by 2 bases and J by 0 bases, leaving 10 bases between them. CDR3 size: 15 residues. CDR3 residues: CASSLLGTSTDTQYF. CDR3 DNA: TGTGCCAGCAGCTTACTGGGGACGAGCACAGATACGCAGTATTTT.

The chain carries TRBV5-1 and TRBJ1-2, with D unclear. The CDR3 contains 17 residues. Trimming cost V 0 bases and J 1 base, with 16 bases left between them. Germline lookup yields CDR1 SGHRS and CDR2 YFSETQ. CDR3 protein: CASSLAPRGANNYGYTF. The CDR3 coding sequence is TGCGCCAGCAGCTTGGCCCCTCGGGGTGCCAATAACTATGGCTACACCTTC.